This T cell receptor (beta chain) was sequenced for a study of cytomegalovirus exposure and HLA in healthy donors. Study observations and caveats: The TCR clusters that emerged in the first cohort tended, a later analysis found, to co-occur in the approximately 110 validation repertoires. Most TCRs appeared rarely, but some public TCRs recurred in many donors. Some TCR beta chains (164 of them) were listed as cytomegalovirus-associated.

The CDR3 runs to 15 residues. CDR1 and CDR2 (germline): SGHVS, FQNEAQ. J lost 8 bases, V lost 3 bases, and 10 bases had no gene match. Notes on this clone: Its antigen is undetermined.

Produced via immunoSEQ multiplex PCR; TCRdb's table is partial and in-frame only. The table has 150,000 to 200,000 clones, about nine tenths seen once; the top ten hold roughly 2.5%. Separate from the 666-subject first cohort was the roughly 130-subject validation cohort, to which the donors belonged. The TCR was taken from a young man in good health and CMV-seropositive. Sequenced: PBMCs. V is TRBV7-8 and J is TRBJ1-2; 9 nucleotides agree with TRBD1. The CDR3 sequence: CASSFSDRGEWGYTF. CDR3 bases: TGTGCCAGCAGCTTTTCCGACAGGGGGGAGTGGGGCTACACCTTC.